This is a list of T cell receptor beta chains from one sample in a study of blood T cell repertoires in COVID-19. This table comes from immunoSEQ multiplex PCR, and its TCRdb copy is limited to in-frame clones, with some not included. The sample has 28,000 or so clones, about 80% seen once. The sequenced sample consisted of peripheral blood. The receptor set was obtained from a man aged 70 or older with acute or convalescent COVID-19. Both conserved end residues are part of each CDR3. A D gene is named only where the DNA matches it firmly. A clone size is listed for some rows: how often the clone was seen (once, few, many), or a class if it is expanded.

J gene: TRBJ2-2
V gene: TRBV5-1
D gene: -
clone size: -
CDR3 length: 12
CDR3 protein: CASSSPPGELFF
CDR3 DNA: TGCGCCAGCAGCTCCCCTCCCGGGGAGCTGTTTTTT

J gene: TRBJ2-4
V gene: TRBV4-2
D gene: TRBD2
clone size: -
CDR3 length: 16
CDR3 protein: CASSGTSGSGVNIQYF
CDR3 DNA: TGTGCCAGCAGTGGGACTAGCGGGAGCGGCGTAAACATTCAGTACTTC

J gene: TRBJ2-7
V gene: TRBV19
D gene: TRBD1
clone size: -
CDR3 length: 15
CDR3 protein: CASSTHLGTGPWQYF
CDR3 DNA: TGTGCCAGTAGTACCCACCTGGGGACAGGCCCTTGGCAGTACTTC

J gene: TRBJ2-2
V gene: TRBV30
D gene: TRBD2
clone size: once
CDR3 length: 14
CDR3 protein: CAWRLTAGAGELFF
CDR3 DNA: TGTGCCTGGAGACTGACCGCGGGGGCCGGGGAGCTGTTTTTT

J gene: TRBJ2-7
V gene: TRBV18
D gene: TRBD1
clone size: -
CDR3 length: 14
CDR3 protein: CASSPGQGNYEQYF
CDR3 DNA: TGTGCCAGCTCTCCGGGACAGGGTAACTACGAGCAGTACTTC

J gene: TRBJ2-1
V gene: TRBV11-2
D gene: -
clone size: -
CDR3 length: 15
CDR3 protein: CASRYRESALNEQFF
CDR3 DNA: TGTGCCAGCAGGTACCGGGAATCTGCCCTAAATGAGCAGTTCTTC

J gene: TRBJ2-3
V gene: TRBV20-1
D gene: -
clone size: -
CDR3 length: 11
CDR3 protein: CSGPVTDTQYF
CDR3 DNA: TGCAGTGGTCCCGTCACAGATACGCAGTATTTT

J gene: TRBJ1-1
V gene: TRBV27
D gene: -
clone size: few
CDR3 length: 13
CDR3 protein: CASTRERNTEAFF
CDR3 DNA: TGTGCCAGCACGAGGGAGAGGAACACTGAAGCTTTCTTT

J gene: TRBJ1-4
V gene: TRBV29-1
D gene: -
clone size: -
CDR3 length: 13
CDR3 protein: CSVERPGNEKLFF
CDR3 DNA: TGCAGCGTCGAACGGCCCGGGAATGAAAAACTGTTTTTT

J gene: TRBJ1-1
V gene: TRBV6-5
D gene: TRBD1
clone size: -
CDR3 length: 15
CDR3 protein: CASSYPGQGASEAFF
CDR3 DNA: TGTGCCAGCAGTTACCCGGGACAGGGGGCGAGTGAAGCTTTCTTT

J gene: TRBJ2-3
V gene: TRBV2
D gene: -
clone size: -
CDR3 length: 16
CDR3 protein: CASTGGLAEGTDTQYF
CDR3 DNA: TGTGCCAGCACGGGGGGCTTGGCGGAAGGCACAGATACGCAGTATTTT

J gene: TRBJ2-5
V gene: TRBV6-4
D gene: TRBD2
clone size: -
CDR3 length: 13
CDR3 protein: CASSWLAGETQYF
CDR3 DNA: TGTGCCAGCAGTTGGCTAGCGGGAGAGACCCAGTACTTC

J gene: TRBJ2-1
V gene: TRBV5-1
D gene: -
clone size: -
CDR3 length: 13
CDR3 protein: CASSLVQGNEQFF
CDR3 DNA: TGCGCCAGCAGCTTGGTACAGGGAAATGAGCAGTTCTTC

J gene: TRBJ1-2
V gene: TRBV3-1/TRBV3-2
D gene: -
clone size: -
CDR3 length: 15
CDR3 protein: CASSQSMQGFYGYTF
CDR3 DNA: TGTGCCAGCAGCCAATCGATGCAGGGATTCTATGGCTACACCTTC

J gene: TRBJ1-6
V gene: TRBV30
D gene: TRBD1
clone size: -
CDR3 length: 14
CDR3 protein: CAWSVGTANSPLHF
CDR3 DNA: TGTGCCTGGAGTGTGGGGACAGCCAATTCACCCCTCCACTTT

J gene: TRBJ1-6
V gene: TRBV19
D gene: TRBD1
clone size: few
CDR3 length: 13
CDR3 protein: CASGDSEESPLHF
CDR3 DNA: TGTGCCAGTGGGGACAGTGAAGAGTCACCCCTCCACTTT

J gene: TRBJ2-3
V gene: TRBV7-3
D gene: -
clone size: -
CDR3 length: 14
CDR3 protein: CASSQGTAGGTQYF
CDR3 DNA: TGTGCCAGCAGCCAAGGAACGGCCGGGGGTACGCAGTATTTT

J gene: TRBJ2-1
V gene: TRBV6-2/TRBV6-3
D gene: -
clone size: -
CDR3 length: 15
CDR3 protein: CASSFGRYLGDEQFF
CDR3 DNA: TGTGCCAGCAGTTTCGGACGATACCTAGGGGATGAGCAGTTCTTC

J gene: TRBJ2-5
V gene: TRBV4-2
D gene: TRBD2
clone size: -
CDR3 length: 15
CDR3 protein: CASSPVVSGGETQYF
CDR3 DNA: TGTGCCAGCAGCCCCGTGGTTTCGGGAGGAGAGACCCAGTACTTC

J gene: TRBJ1-2
V gene: TRBV5-8
D gene: -
clone size: -
CDR3 length: 13
CDR3 protein: CASSLGQIYGYTF
CDR3 DNA: TGTGCCAGCAGCTTGGGTCAGATCTATGGCTACACCTTC

J gene: TRBJ2-5
V gene: TRBV9
D gene: -
clone size: -
CDR3 length: 13
CDR3 protein: CASSTRVLETQYF
CDR3 DNA: TGTGCCAGCAGCACCCGGGTCCTAGAGACCCAGTACTTC

J gene: TRBJ2-5
V gene: TRBV11-2
D gene: TRBD1
clone size: -
CDR3 length: 12
CDR3 protein: CASSLFEGAEYF
CDR3 DNA: TGTGCCAGCAGCTTATTCGAGGGGGCTGAGTACTTC

J gene: TRBJ1-1
V gene: TRBV29-1
D gene: TRBD1
clone size: -
CDR3 length: 14
CDR3 protein: CSVERDRTNTEAFF
CDR3 DNA: TGCAGCGTTGAAAGGGACAGGACAAACACTGAAGCTTTCTTT

J gene: TRBJ2-7
V gene: TRBV10-3
D gene: -
clone size: few
CDR3 length: 17
CDR3 protein: CAISTSNSRRGNYEQYF
CDR3 DNA: TGTGCCATCAGTACTTCCAATAGCAGGAGGGGAAACTACGAGCAGTACTTC

J gene: TRBJ2-1
V gene: TRBV28
D gene: TRBD2
clone size: -
CDR3 length: 16
CDR3 protein: CASRSGGGRRHNEQFF
CDR3 DNA: TGTGCCAGCAGGTCCGGGGGAGGGAGAAGGCACAATGAGCAGTTCTTC

J gene: TRBJ1-2
V gene: TRBV4-3
D gene: TRBD1
clone size: few
CDR3 length: 14
CDR3 protein: CASSPIQGYYGYTF
CDR3 DNA: TGCGCCAGCAGCCCTATACAGGGGTACTATGGCTACACCTTC

J gene: TRBJ2-7
V gene: TRBV7-3
D gene: TRBD2
clone size: -
CDR3 length: 15
CDR3 protein: CASSSGLAGVVEQYF
CDR3 DNA: TGTGCCAGCAGCTCCGGACTAGCGGGAGTTGTCGAGCAGTACTTC